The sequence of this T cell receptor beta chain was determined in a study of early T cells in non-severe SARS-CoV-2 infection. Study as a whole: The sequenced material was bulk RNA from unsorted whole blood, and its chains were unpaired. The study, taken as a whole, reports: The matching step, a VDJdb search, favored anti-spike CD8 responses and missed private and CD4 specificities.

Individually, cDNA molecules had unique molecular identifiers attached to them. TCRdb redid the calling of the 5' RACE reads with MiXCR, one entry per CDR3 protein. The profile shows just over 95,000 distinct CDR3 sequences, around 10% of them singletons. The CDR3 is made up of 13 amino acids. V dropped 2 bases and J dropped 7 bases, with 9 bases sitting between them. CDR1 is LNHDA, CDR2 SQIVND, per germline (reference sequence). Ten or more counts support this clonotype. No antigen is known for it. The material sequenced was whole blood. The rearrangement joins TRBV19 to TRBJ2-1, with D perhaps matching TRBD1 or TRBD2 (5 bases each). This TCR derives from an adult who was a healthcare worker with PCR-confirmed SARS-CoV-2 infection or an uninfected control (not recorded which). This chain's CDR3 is CASSISRENEQFF. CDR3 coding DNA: TGTGCCAGTAGTATAAGCAGGGAGAATGAGCAGTTCTTC. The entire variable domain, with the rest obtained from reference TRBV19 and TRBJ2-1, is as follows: DGGITQSPKYLFRKEGQNVTLSCEQNLNHDAMYWYRQDPGQGLRLIYYSQIVNDFQKGDIAEGYSVSREKKESFPLTVTSAQKNPTAFYLCASSISRENEQFFGPGTRLTVL.